This T cell receptor (beta chain) was profiled in a study of blood T cell repertoires in COVID-19. Study information: Whether acute or convalescent, the COVID-19 samples came from the United States, Italy and Spain.

A Seattle source enrolled patients during active infection and followed them longitudinally. In the original processing: Amplification with reference gene primers provided the estimates of nucleated cell counts. The assay was immunoSEQ multiplex PCR, and TCRdb's table has in-frame clones only and misses some. V and J calls and clone size are as listed in that table; D and trimming were resolved from the DNA. The profile shows approximately 300,000 clones, 85% to 90% of them singletons. The V segment lost 4 bases and the J segment 2 bases; nucleotides outside the gene matches: 9. This CDR3 is 16 amino acids long. Germline V gene data show CDR1 as MGHRA and CDR2 as YSYEKL.

The clonotype comes from a woman in her thirties with COVID-19, enrolled during active disease. The sequenced sample was peripheral blood. V is TRBV4-1 and J is TRBJ2-5; TRBD1 agrees at 8 bases. The CDR3: CASSRSTDRAQETQYF. The CDR3 coding sequence is TGCGCCAGCAGCCGGTCGACGGACAGGGCTCAAGAGACCCAGTACTTC.